The clone carrying this TCR beta chain was observed many times. This entry belongs to a study of Graves' ophthalmopathy and Graves' hyperthyroidism. From RNA, the CDR3 regions of TCR beta chains were amplified and sequenced. First-round RT-PCR employed HTBI primers, with a second-round multiplex PCR after it. One entry per CDR3 protein, called by TCRdb with MiXCR from the multiplex PCR reads. This sample has about 370,000 distinct CDR3 sequences, with about 18% found just once. Looked up from germline, CDR1 is MDHEN and CDR2 is SYDVKM. Trimming removed 6 bases from V and 3 bases from J, with 6 bases in between. CDR3 length: 11 amino acids.

This receptor was obtained from an adult woman with stable Graves' hyperthyroidism. The chain links TRBV28 to TRBJ2-7, with D uncertain. The sequenced sample consisted of peripheral blood. CDR3 bases: TGTGCCAGCAGGAACTTCTACGAGCAGTACTTC. It specifies CASRNFYEQYF.